This TCR beta chain came from a study of regulatory T cells in long-lasting Graves disease. The TCR beta library used iRepertoire HTBI primers with Arm-PCR amplification of CDR3. TCRdb independently ran MiXCR on the multiplex PCR reads; one entry per CDR3 protein. The sample records under 400,000 distinct CDR3 sequences, 16% being singletons. The CDR3 sequence is 12 residues long. Germline values: CDR1 DFQATT, CDR2 SNEGSKA (reference sequence). The sample's time point: newly diagnosed GD, antithyroid drugs for less than 3 months. Isolated PBMC RNA provided the starting material for the TCR library. This clonotype was recorded at least ten times. In addition, the sample was reused for a study of T cells in Graves' hyperthyroidism and ophthalmopathy.

This receptor was obtained from a man in his forties with Graves disease. Sample: peripheral blood mononuclear cells (PBMCs), taken at new diagnosis, from a patient treated with antithyroid drugs. This chain connects TRBV20-1 to TRBJ2-3, with D possibly being TRBD1 (5 bases). The DNA matches TRBJ2-1 better at its end, which makes the J call doubtful. CDR3 residues: CSATARGNEQFF. The CDR3 bases are TGCAGTGCTACCGCTAGGGGAAATGAGCAGTTCTTC.